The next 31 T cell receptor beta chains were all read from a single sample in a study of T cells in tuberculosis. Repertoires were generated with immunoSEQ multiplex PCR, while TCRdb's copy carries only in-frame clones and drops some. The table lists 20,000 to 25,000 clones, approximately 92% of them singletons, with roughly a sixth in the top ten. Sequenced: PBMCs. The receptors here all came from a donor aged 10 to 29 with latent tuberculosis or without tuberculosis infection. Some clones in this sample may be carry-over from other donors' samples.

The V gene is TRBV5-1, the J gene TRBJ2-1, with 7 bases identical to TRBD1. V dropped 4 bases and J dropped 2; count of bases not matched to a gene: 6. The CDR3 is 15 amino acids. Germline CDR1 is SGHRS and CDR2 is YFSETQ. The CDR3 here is CASSLTGTAYNEQFF. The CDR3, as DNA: TGCGCCAGCAGCCTGACCGGGACAGCCTACAATGAGCAGTTCTTC.

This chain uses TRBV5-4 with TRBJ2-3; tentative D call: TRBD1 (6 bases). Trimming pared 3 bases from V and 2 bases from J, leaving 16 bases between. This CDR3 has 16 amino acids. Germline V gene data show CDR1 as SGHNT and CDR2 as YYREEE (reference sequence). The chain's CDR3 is CASSSLGGVHTDTQYF. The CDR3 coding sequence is TGTGCCAGCAGCTCCCTAGGGGGTGTTCACACAGATACGCAGTATTTT.

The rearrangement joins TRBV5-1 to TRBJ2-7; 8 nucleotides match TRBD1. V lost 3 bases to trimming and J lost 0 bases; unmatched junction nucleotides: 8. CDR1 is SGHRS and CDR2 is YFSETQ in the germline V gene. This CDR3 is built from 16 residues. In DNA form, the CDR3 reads TGCGCCAGCAGCTACGCCGGGACAGGCCACTCCTACGAGCAGTACTTC. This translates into CASSYAGTGHSYEQYF.

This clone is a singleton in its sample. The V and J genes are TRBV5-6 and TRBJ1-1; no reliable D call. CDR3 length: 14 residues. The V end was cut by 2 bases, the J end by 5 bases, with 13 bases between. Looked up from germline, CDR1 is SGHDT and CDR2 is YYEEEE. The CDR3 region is CASSFISRGTEAFF. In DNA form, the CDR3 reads TGTGCCAGCAGCTTCATCTCCAGAGGGACTGAAGCTTTCTTT.

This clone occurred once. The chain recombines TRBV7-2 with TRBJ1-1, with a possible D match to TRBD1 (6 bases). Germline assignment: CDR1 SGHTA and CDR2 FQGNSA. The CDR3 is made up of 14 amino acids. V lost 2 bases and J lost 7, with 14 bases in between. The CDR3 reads CASSLLWGQSEAFF. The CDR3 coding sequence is TGTGCCAGCAGCTTATTGTGGGGGCAAAGTGAAGCTTTCTTT.

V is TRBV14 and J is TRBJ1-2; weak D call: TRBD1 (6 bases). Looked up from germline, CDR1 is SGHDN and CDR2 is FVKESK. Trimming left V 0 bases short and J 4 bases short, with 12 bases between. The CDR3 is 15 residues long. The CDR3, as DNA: TGTGCCAGCAGCCAAGATTGGGCAGGGGCCTATGGCTACACCTTC. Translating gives CASSQDWAGAYGYTF. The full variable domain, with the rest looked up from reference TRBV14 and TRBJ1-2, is EAGVTQFPSHSVIEKGQTVTLRCDPISGHDNLYWYRRVMGKEIKFLLHFVKESKQDESGMPNNRFLAERTGGTYSTLKVQPAELEDSGVYFCASSQDWAGAYGYTFGSGTRLTVV.

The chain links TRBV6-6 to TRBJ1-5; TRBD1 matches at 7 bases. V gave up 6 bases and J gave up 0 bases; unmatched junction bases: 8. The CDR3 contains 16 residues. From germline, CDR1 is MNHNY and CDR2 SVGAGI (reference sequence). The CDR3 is CASRPGQPNSNQPQHF. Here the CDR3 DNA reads TGTGCCAGCAGACCGGGACAGCCTAATAGCAATCAGCCCCAGCATTTT.

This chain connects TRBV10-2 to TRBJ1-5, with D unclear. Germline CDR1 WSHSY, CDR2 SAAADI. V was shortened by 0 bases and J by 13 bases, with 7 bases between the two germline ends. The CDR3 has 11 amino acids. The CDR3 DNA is TGCGCCAGCAGTGAGTCGGAACTACAGCATTTT. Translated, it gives CASSESELQHF.

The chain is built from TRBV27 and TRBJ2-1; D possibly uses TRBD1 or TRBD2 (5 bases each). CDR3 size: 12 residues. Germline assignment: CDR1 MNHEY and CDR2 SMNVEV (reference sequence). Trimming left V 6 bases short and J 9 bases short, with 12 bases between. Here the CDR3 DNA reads TGTGCCAGCAGCTTAGGGGAGTCTGAGCAGTTCTTC. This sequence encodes CASSLGESEQFF.

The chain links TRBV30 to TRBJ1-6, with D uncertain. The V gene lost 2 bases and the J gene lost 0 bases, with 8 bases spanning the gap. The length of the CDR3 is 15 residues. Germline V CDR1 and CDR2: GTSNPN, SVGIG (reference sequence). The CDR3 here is CAWSPVRSYNSPLHF. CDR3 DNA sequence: TGTGCCTGGAGTCCCGTCCGCTCCTATAATTCACCCCTCCACTTT.

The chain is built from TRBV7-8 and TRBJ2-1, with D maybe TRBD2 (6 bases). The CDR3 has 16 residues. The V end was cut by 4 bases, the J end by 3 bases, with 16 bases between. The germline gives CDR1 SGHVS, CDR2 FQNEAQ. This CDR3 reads CASSSVTGDNYNEQFF. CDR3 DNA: TGTGCCAGCAGCTCCGTCACGGGAGATAACTACAATGAGCAGTTCTTC.

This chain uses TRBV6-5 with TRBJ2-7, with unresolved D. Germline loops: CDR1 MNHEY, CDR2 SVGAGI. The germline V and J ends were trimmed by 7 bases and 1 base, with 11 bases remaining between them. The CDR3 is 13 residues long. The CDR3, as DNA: TGTGCCAGCATCCCCTCCGGGTCCTACGAGCAGTACTTC. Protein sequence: CASIPSGSYEQYF.

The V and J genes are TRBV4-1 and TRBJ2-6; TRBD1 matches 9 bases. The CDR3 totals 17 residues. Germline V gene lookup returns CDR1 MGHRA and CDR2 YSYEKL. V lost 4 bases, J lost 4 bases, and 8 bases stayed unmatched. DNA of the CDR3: TGCGCCAGCAGCCGTGACAGGGGGGATCCGGGGGCCAACGTCCTGACTTTC. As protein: CASSRDRGDPGANVLTF.

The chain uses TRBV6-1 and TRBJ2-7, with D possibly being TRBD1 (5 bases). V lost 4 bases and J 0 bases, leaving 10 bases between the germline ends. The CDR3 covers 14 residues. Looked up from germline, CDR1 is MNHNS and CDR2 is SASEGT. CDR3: CASSVIQGSYEQYF. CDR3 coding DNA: TGTGCCAGCAGTGTAATCCAGGGCTCCTACGAGCAGTACTTC.

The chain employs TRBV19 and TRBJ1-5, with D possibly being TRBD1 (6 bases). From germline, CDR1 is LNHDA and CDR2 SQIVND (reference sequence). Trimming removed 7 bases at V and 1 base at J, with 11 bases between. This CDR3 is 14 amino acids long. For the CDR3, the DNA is TGTGCCAGTACTAAAGGGGGAAGCAATCAGCCCCAGCATTTT. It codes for CASTKGGSNQPQHF.

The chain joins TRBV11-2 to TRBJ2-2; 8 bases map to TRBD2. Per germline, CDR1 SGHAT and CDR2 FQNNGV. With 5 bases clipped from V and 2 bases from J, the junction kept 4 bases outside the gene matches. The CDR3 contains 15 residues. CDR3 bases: TGTGCCAGCAGCCCCAGCGGGAGTAACACCGGGGAGCTGTTTTTT. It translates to CASSPSGSNTGELFF.

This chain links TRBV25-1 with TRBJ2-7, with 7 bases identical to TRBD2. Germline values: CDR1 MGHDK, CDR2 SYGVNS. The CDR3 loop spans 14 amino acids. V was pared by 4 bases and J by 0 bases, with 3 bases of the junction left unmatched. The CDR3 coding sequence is TGTGCCAGCAGTGGGGGGGGGAGCTCCTACGAGCAGTACTTC. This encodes CASSGGGSSYEQYF.

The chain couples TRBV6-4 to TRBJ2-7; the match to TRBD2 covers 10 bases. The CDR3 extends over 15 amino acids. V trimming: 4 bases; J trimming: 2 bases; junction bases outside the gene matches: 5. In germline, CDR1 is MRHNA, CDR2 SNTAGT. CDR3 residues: CASSVGAGGAYEQYF. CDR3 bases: TGTGCCAGCAGTGTCGGAGCGGGGGGGGCCTACGAGCAGTACTTC.

CDR3 sequence: CASRSRQGPGEQYF. The CDR3 nucleotides are TGTGCCAGCAGGTCTCGGCAGGGGCCAGGGGAGCAGTACTTC. The V call is TRBV27, the J call TRBJ2-7, with D possibly matching TRBD1 (6 bases). The CDR3 has 14 residues. Trimming shortened V by 6 bases and J by 7 bases, and 19 bases separated the two germline ends. Germline loops: CDR1 MNHEY, CDR2 SMNVEV (reference sequence).

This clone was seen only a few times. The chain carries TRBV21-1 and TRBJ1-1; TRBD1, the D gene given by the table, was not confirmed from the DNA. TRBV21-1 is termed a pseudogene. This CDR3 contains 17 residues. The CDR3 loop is CASCNWTGSELDTEAFF. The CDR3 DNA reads TGTGCCAGCTGCAATTGGACAGGGAGTGAATTGGACACTGAAGCTTTCTTT.

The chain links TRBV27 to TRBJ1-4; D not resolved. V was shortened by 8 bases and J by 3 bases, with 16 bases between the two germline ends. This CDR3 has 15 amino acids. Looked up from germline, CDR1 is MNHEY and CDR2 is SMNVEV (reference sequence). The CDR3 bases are TGTGCCAGCCGTGAACCTCGGAGGGCTAATGAAAAACTGTTTTTT. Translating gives CASREPRRANEKLFF. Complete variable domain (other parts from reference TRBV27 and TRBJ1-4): EAQVTQNPRYLITVTGKKLTVTCSQNMNHEYMSWYRQDPGLGLRQIYYSMNVEVTDKGDVPEGYKVSRKEKRNFPLILESPSPNQTSLYFCASREPRRANEKLFFGSGTQLSVL.

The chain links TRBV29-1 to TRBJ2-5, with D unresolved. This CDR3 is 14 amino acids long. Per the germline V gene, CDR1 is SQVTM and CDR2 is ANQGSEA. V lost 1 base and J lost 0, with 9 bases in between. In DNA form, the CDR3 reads TGCAGCGTTGAAGTGTACACCGACCAAGAGACCCAGTACTTC. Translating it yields CSVEVYTDQETQYF.

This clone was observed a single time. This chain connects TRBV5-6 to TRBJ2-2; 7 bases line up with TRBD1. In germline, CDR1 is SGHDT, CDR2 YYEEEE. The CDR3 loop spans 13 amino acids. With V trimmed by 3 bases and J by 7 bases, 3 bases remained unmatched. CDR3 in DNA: TGTGCCAGCAGCTCACAGGGGCGCGGGGAGCTGTTTTTT. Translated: CASSSQGRGELFF.

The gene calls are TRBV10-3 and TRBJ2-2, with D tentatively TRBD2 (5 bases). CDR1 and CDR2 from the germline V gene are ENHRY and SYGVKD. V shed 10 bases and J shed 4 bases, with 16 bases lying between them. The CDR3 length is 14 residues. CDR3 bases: TGTGCCACCCGGGGTGGGTATGGCACCGGGGAGCTGTTTTTT. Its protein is CATRGGYGTGELFF.

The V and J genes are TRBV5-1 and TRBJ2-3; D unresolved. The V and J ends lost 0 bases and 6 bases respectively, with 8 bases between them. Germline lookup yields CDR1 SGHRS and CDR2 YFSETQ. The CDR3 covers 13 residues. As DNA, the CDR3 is TGCGCCAGCAGCTTGGTCACAGAGGATACGCAGTATTTT. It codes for CASSLVTEDTQYF.

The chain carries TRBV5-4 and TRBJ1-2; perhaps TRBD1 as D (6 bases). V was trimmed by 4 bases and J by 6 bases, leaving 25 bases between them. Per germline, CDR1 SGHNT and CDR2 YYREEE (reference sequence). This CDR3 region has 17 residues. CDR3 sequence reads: CASSPGAGVNPLDGYTF. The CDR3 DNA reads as TGTGCCAGCAGCCCCGGGGCAGGGGTTAACCCACTAGATGGCTACACCTTC. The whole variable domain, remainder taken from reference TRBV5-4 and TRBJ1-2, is ETGVTQSPTHLIKTRGQQVTLRCSSQSGHNTVSWYQQALGQGPQFIFQYYREEENGRGNFPPRFSGLQFPNYSSELNVNALELDDSALYLCASSPGAGVNPLDGYTFGSGTRLTVV.

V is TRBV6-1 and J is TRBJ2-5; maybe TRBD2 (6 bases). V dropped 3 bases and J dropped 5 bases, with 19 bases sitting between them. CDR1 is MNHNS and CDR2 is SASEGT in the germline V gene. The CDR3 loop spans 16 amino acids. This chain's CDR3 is CASSDLVRAGRETQYF. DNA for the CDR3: TGTGCCAGCAGTGATTTAGTAAGGGCAGGGAGGGAGACCCAGTACTTC.

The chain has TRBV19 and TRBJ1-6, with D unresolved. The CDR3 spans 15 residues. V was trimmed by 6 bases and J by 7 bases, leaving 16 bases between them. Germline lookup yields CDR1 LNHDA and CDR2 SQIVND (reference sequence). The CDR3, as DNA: TGTGCCAGTAGCGGGAGGAACAGCCAAAATTCACCCCTCCACTTT. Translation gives CASSGRNSQNSPLHF. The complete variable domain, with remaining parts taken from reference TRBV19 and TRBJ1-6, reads DGGITQSPKYLFRKEGQNVTLSCEQNLNHDAMYWYRQDPGQGLRLIYYSQIVNDFQKGDIAEGYSVSREKKESFPLTVTSAQKNPTAFYLCASSGRNSQNSPLHFGNGTRLTVT.

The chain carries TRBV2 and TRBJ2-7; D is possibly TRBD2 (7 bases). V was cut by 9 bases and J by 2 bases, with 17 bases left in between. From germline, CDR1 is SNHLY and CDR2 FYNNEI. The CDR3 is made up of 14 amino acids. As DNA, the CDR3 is TGTGCCAGTGGGGGGGGCCTGGGGACCTACGAGCAGTACTTC. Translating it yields CASGGGLGTYEQYF.

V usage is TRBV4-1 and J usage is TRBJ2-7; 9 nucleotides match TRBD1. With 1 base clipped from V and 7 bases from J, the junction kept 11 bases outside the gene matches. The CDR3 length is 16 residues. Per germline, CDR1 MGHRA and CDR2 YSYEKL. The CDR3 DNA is TGCGCCAGCAGCCAAGCCCGGGGACAGGGTTTGAGGGAGCAGTACTTC. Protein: CASSQARGQGLREQYF.

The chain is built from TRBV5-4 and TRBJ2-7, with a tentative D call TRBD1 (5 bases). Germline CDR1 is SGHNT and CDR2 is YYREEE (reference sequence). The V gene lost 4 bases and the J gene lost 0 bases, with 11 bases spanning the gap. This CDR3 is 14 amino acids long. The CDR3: CASSSSGYSYEQYF. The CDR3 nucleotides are TGTGCCAGCAGCAGTTCAGGGTACTCCTACGAGCAGTACTTC.